What follows describes a single T cell receptor (beta chain). Method: immunoSEQ multiplex PCR; TCRdb's copy keeps in-frame clones and lacks some. The sample has almost 400,000 clones, approximately 87% seen once. This sample is drawn from a study of blood T cell repertoires in COVID-19. Study background: The United States, Italy and Spain supplied acute and convalescent COVID-19 samples.

Each participant's cohort was designated according to participant-reported clinical history. This CDR3 comprises 13 residues. Germline V CDR1 and CDR2: KGHDR, SFDVKD. Between the trimmed V and J ends, which lost 10 bases and 10 bases, there was a span of 16 bases. The rearrangement links TRBV24-1 to TRBJ1-6; possible D gene TRBD1, 6 bases. This clonotype originated in a woman under 40 with acute COVID-19. Sequenced: PBMCs or T cells enriched from blood (not recorded which). The CDR3 reads CATRRDTLSPLHF. In DNA, the CDR3 is TGTGCCACACGCCGGGACACGTTGTCACCCCTCCACTTT.